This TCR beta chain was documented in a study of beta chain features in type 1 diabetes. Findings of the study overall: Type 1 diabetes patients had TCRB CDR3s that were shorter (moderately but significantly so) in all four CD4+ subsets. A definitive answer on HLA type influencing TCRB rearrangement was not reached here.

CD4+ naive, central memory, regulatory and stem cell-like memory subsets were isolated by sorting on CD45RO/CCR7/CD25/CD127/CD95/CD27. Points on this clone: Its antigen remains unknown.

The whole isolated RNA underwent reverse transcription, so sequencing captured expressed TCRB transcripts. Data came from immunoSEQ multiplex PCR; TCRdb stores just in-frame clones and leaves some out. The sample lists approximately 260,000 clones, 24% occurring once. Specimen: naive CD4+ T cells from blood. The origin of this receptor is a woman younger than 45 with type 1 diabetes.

CDR3 bases: TGTGCCAGCAGCCAAGACCCCCTGGGACTAGCCTCGGACGACGAGCAGTACTTC. Translation gives CASSQDPLGLASDDEQYF. The chain links TRBV4-2 to TRBJ2-7; TRBD2 agrees at 9 bases. This CDR3 comprises 18 residues. J gave up 5 bases and V 0 bases, and 14 bases lay outside the gene matches. CDR1 LGHNA and CDR2 YNFKEQ come from the germline V gene.